This T cell receptor beta chain was sequenced in a study of T cells in localized non-small cell lung cancer. Generated by immunoSEQ multiplex PCR, the TCRdb table keeps only in-frame clones and is missing some. The table lists roughly 21,000 clones, roughly 86% of them singletons, with almost 30% in the top ten. This clone was recorded only once. Sample: peripheral blood mononuclear cells, taken before any cancer treatment. This TCR was recovered from a male donor aged 60 or over with stage II lung adenocarcinoma.

Written as DNA, the CDR3 is TGTGCCAGTAGTATTCTCGGACTAGCTGAAGAGACCCAGTACTTC. Residues: CASSILGLAEETQYF. J is TRBJ2-5 and V is TRBV19; 8 nucleotides agree with TRBD2. From germline, CDR1 is LNHDA and CDR2 SQIVND (reference sequence). Losses at the gene ends were 3 bases for V and 3 bases for J; bases not matched to a gene: 6. CDR3 length: 15 amino acids. The variable domain in full, completed from reference TRBV19 and TRBJ2-5, reads DGGITQSPKYLFRKEGQNVTLSCEQNLNHDAMYWYRQDPGQGLRLIYYSQIVNDFQKGDIAEGYSVSREKKESFPLTVTSAQKNPTAFYLCASSILGLAEETQYFGPGTRLLVL.